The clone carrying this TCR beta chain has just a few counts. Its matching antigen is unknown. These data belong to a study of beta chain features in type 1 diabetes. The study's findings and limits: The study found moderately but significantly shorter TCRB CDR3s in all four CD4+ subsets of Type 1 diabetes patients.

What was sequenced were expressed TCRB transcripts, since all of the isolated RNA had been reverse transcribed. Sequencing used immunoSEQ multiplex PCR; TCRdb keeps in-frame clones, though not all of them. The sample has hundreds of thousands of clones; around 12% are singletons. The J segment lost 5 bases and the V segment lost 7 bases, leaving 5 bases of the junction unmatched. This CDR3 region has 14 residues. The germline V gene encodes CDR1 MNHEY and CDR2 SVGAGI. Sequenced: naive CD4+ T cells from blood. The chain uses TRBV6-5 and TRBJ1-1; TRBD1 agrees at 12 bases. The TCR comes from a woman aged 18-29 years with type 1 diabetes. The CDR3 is CASIRGQGATEAFF. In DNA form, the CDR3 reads TGTGCCAGCATCCGGGGACAGGGGGCGACTGAAGCTTTCTTT.